A selection of T cell receptor beta chains follows, all from one sample in a study of blood T cell repertoires in COVID-19. Sequencing used immunoSEQ multiplex PCR; TCRdb keeps in-frame clones, though not all of them. Of about 180,000 clones listed, 85% to 90% are singletons. Sequencing input: peripheral blood. These receptor sequences come from a person aged 70 to 80 with COVID-19, enrolled during active disease. The CDR3 runs from the conserved cysteine through the conserved F or W. The D gene is left open where the match is weak. The size of a clone is reported for some rows only, either as once, few or many, or as a class for expanded clones.

D gene | clone size | J gene | V gene | CDR3 protein | CDR3 DNA
TRBD2 | NA | TRBJ2-1 | TRBV14 | CASSPREASYNEQFF | TGTGCCAGCAGCCCGCGGGAGGCGTCCTACAATGAGCAGTTCTTC
NA | NA | TRBJ1-4 | TRBV18 | CASSPDQGFTSNEKLFF | TGTGCCAGCTCACCAGACCAGGGCTTTACGTCTAATGAAAAACTGTTTTTT
NA | NA | TRBJ2-2 | TRBV30 | CAWGQGPRTGELFF | TGTGCCTGGGGCCAGGGCCCTCGGACCGGGGAGCTGTTTTTT
TRBD2 | few | TRBJ2-1 | TRBV2 | CATTQSSSGRAFF | TGTGCCACCACCCAATCGTCTAGCGGGAGGGCCTTCTTC
NA | NA | TRBJ2-3 | TRBV7-9 | CASSQDTSTDTQYF | TGTGCCAGCAGCCAGGACACTAGCACAGATACGCAGTATTTT
NA | few | TRBJ1-6 | TRBV11-2 | CASSRSNNSPLHF | TGTGCCAGCAGCCGGAGTAATAATTCACCCCTCCACTTT
NA | NA | TRBJ1-4 | TRBV28 | CASSLYRGEKLFF | TGTGCCAGCAGTTTATATCGGGGAGAAAAACTGTTTTTT
TRBD2 | NA | TRBJ2-7 | TRBV7-3 | CASSSGTSGVSEQYF | TGTGCCAGCAGCTCAGGGACTAGCGGAGTGAGCGAGCAGTACTTC
TRBD2 | NA | TRBJ2-7 | TRBV7-2 | CASSIWTSGYEQYF | TGTGCCAGCAGCATTTGGACTAGCGGGTACGAGCAGTACTTC
TRBD2 | NA | TRBJ2-6 | TRBV7-3 | CASSLGLAGWSGANVLTF | TGTGCCAGCAGCTTAGGACTAGCGGGATGGAGTGGGGCCAACGTCCTGACTTTC
TRBD2 | few | TRBJ2-7 | TRBV7-2 | CASSLKFHAGGSSYEQYF | TGTGCCAGCAGCTTAAAGTTTCACGCGGGAGGGAGTTCCTACGAGCAGTACTTC
TRBD1 | NA | TRBJ1-2 | TRBV14 | CASSRTGRLGNGYTF | TGTGCCAGCAGCCGGACAGGGCGATTGGGTAATGGCTACACCTTC
NA | NA | TRBJ1-1 | TRBV6-5 | CASSGYPTDTEAFF | TGTGCCAGCAGCGGGTACCCGACGGACACTGAAGCTTTCTTT
NA | NA | TRBJ1-5 | TRBV6-5 | CASSYSRSNQPQHF | TGTGCCAGCAGTTACTCTCGTAGCAATCAGCCCCAGCATTTT
NA | NA | TRBJ2-7 | TRBV19 | CASSIKQARTYEQYF | TGTGCCAGTAGTATAAAACAGGCGCGGACCTACGAGCAGTACTTC
TRBD2 | NA | TRBJ2-3 | TRBV4-3 | CASSQASGRVDTQYF | TGCGCCAGCAGCCAAGCTAGCGGGAGGGTGGATACGCAGTATTTT
NA | few | TRBJ2-7 | TRBV7-9 | CASSLAVYEQYF | TGTGCCAGCAGCTTAGCCGTCTACGAGCAGTACTTC
TRBD1 | NA | TRBJ2-7 | TRBV7-9 | CASSPRTGGIHEQYF | TGTGCCAGCAGCCCCCGGACAGGGGGTATCCACGAGCAGTACTTC
TRBD2 | NA | TRBJ2-7 | TRBV11-3 | CASSQRDSPPEQYF | TGTGCCAGCAGCCAGCGGGACTCCCCCCCGGAGCAGTACTTC
NA | NA | TRBJ1-5 | TRBV6-2/TRBV6-3 | CASSKIRVPQHF | TGTGCCAGCAGTAAGATAAGAGTGCCCCAGCATTTT
TRBD1 | NA | TRBJ1-4 | TRBV9 | CASGGVRGQNEKLFF | TGTGCCAGCGGTGGTGTTAGGGGGCAAAATGAAAAACTGTTTTTT
TRBD2 | NA | TRBJ2-5 | TRBV3-1/TRBV3-2 | CASRHSGGTGETQYF | TGTGCCAGCAGACACTCCGGGGGGACCGGAGAGACCCAGTACTTC
TRBD1 | NA | TRBJ1-2 | TRBV7-2 | CASSLADRGLYGYTF | TGTGCCAGCAGCTTAGCCGACAGGGGGCTTTATGGCTACACCTTC
NA | NA | TRBJ1-1 | TRBV19 | CASTAAGKNTEAFF | TGTGCCAGTACCGCGGCGGGGAAGAACACTGAAGCTTTCTTT
NA | NA | TRBJ2-1 | TRBV27 | CASSLSGGWREQFF | TGTGCCAGCAGTTTATCGGGCGGGTGGCGTGAGCAGTTCTTC
NA | NA | TRBJ2-7 | TRBV6-2/TRBV6-3 | CASSYPQDSTYEQYF | TGTGCCAGCAGTTACCCCCAGGACAGCACCTACGAGCAGTACTTC
NA | NA | TRBJ1-5 | TRBV9 | CASSVDSKVPQHF | TGTGCCAGCAGCGTGGACAGTAAGGTGCCCCAGCATTTT
NA | few | TRBJ1-2 | TRBV9 | CASSARGRGYGYTF | TGTGCCAGCAGCGCCCGGGGCAGGGGCTATGGCTACACCTTC
TRBD2 | NA | TRBJ2-7 | TRBV23-1 | CASSQSLAGRSYEQYF | TGCGCCAGCAGTCAATCCCTAGCGGGACGCTCCTACGAGCAGTACTTC
TRBD1 | NA | TRBJ2-4 | TRBV12-3/TRBV12-4 | CASSLGQNNIQYF | TGTGCCAGCAGTTTGGGACAGAATAACATTCAGTACTTC
TRBD1 | NA | TRBJ1-4 | TRBV10-1 | CASRCRTGVCEKLFF | TGCGCCAGCAGGTGCAGGACAGGGGTATGTGAAAAACTGTTTTTT
TRBD1 | NA | TRBJ1-2 | TRBV7-2 | CASSLNRGPYGYTF | TGTGCCAGCAGCCTAAACAGGGGTCCCTATGGCTACACCTTC
NA | NA | TRBJ2-2 | TRBV28 | CASTKIQGFSGELFF | TGTGCCAGCACCAAGATACAGGGTTTTTCCGGGGAGCTGTTTTTT
TRBD2 | once | TRBJ2-1 | TRBV7-3 | CASSLGGLAPPYNEQFF | TGTGCCAGCAGCTTAGGGGGACTAGCGCCTCCCTACAATGAGCAGTTCTTC
NA | NA | TRBJ1-1 | TRBV30 | CAWSVVRVAAEAFF | TGTGCCTGGAGTGTGGTCAGGGTGGCCGCTGAAGCTTTCTTT
NA | NA | TRBJ1-5 | TRBV2 | CASSEQGNQPQHF | TGTGCCAGCAGTGAACAGGGGAATCAGCCCCAGCATTTT
TRBD2 | NA | TRBJ2-2 | TRBV19 | CASSPGLAGSTGELFF | TGTGCCAGTAGTCCTGGACTAGCGGGGTCCACCGGGGAGCTGTTTTTT
TRBD1 | NA | TRBJ2-7 | TRBV2 | CASRDRGYYEQYF | TGTGCCAGCAGGGACAGGGGGTATTACGAGCAGTACTTC
TRBD2 | NA | TRBJ2-1 | TRBV7-2 | CASSLYPSGGFYNEQFF | TGTGCCAGCAGCTTATATCCTAGCGGGGGTTTCTACAATGAGCAGTTCTTC
TRBD1 | NA | TRBJ1-2 | TRBV19 | CASTRQGEGRSYGYTF | TGTGCCAGTACCCGACAGGGAGAGGGTAGATCCTATGGCTACACCTTC
TRBD2 | NA | TRBJ2-2 | TRBV9 | CASSPRTSVTGELFF | TGTGCCAGCAGCCCACGGACTAGCGTCACCGGGGAGCTGTTTTTT
NA | NA | TRBJ1-2 | TRBV7-2 | CASSSSNYGYTF | TGTGCCAGCAGCTCCTCGAACTATGGCTACACCTTC
TRBD1 | NA | TRBJ1-5 | TRBV11-2 | CASSLGGTADQPQHF | TGTGCCAGCAGCTTAGGGGGGACAGCCGATCAGCCCCAGCATTTT
NA | NA | TRBJ2-5 | TRBV7-2 | CASDTPGWDYQETQYF | TGTGCCAGCGACACCCCGGGGTGGGATTACCAAGAGACCCAGTACTTC
NA | NA | TRBJ1-2 | TRBV28 | CASSLGSQGTYGYTF | TGTGCCAGCAGTTTAGGATCCCAGGGAACCTATGGCTACACCTTC
TRBD1 | NA | TRBJ1-2 | TRBV28 | CASSPGRQGAGYTF | TGTGCCAGCAGTCCTGGAAGACAGGGTGCTGGCTACACCTTC
NA | once | TRBJ1-5 | TRBV1 | CTSSRTGQVEQNQPQHF | TGCACCAGCAGCCGCACGGGACAGGTAGAACAAAATCAGCCCCAGCATTTT
NA | NA | TRBJ2-3 | TRBV5-1 | CASSWQGQSTDTQYF | TGCGCCAGCAGCTGGCAGGGCCAGAGCACAGATACGCAGTATTTT
NA | NA | TRBJ2-2 | TRBV6-5 | CASSYRGGTSTGELFF | TGTGCCAGCAGCTACCGGGGCGGGACGAGTACCGGGGAGCTGTTTTTT
TRBD2 | NA | TRBJ2-7 | TRBV4-3 | CASSHATSAAYEQYF | TGCGCCAGCAGCCATGCGACTAGCGCCGCCTACGAGCAGTACTTC
NA | NA | TRBJ1-1 | TRBV5-8 | CASSLVVGKTEAFF | TGTGCCAGCAGCTTGGTAGTCGGGAAGACTGAAGCTTTCTTT
NA | NA | TRBJ2-1 | TRBV4-1 | CASSLTPSSYNEQFF | TGCGCCAGCAGCCTGACTCCTAGCTCCTACAATGAGCAGTTCTTC
TRBD2 | NA | TRBJ2-2 | TRBV6-1 | CASSGLGGRRSTGELFF | TGTGCCAGCAGTGGGTTGGGCGGGAGAAGAAGCACCGGGGAGCTGTTTTTT
NA | NA | TRBJ1-1 | TRBV7-9 | CAGTGTPNTEAFF | TGTGCCGGAACCGGGACACCGAACACTGAAGCTTTCTTT
NA | NA | TRBJ1-5 | TRBV15 | CATRSLLNNQPQHF | TGTGCCACCAGGAGTCTACTCAATAATCAGCCCCAGCATTTT